This T cell receptor beta chain was recovered during a study of OX40 agonist ivuxolimab in advanced cancers. As for the study in general: Intravenous ivuxolimab at 0.01 to 10 mg/kg was given to patients every 2 weeks.

Autoimmune disease history or systemic immunosuppression excluded patients. Generated by immunoSEQ multiplex PCR, the TCRdb table keeps only in-frame clones and is missing some. The sample holds roughly 70,000 clones, 85% to 90% seen once. As concerns this clone: Its antigen is unidentified.

CDR3 size: 14 residues. Germline CDR1 SGHRS, CDR2 YFSETQ. The V end was cut by 5 bases, the J end by 0 bases, with 9 bases between. The study, taken as a whole, reports: Relative to CD4+, CD8+ T cells held more expanded clones on average. Dosing at 0.1 to 3.0 mg/kg was accompanied by clonal expansion of CD4+ and CD8+ blood T cells by week 6.

V and J are TRBV5-1 and TRBJ2-1; no clear D. This specimen consisted of CD4+ or CD8+ T cells sorted from blood, obtained in a trial of the OX40 agonist ivuxolimab. The TCR was taken from an adult with an advanced solid tumor such as melanoma, head and neck, liver or kidney cancer. The CDR3 reads CASRSISSYNEQFF. The CDR3 nucleotides read TGCGCCAGCAGGTCGATAAGCTCCTACAATGAGCAGTTCTTC.